Only a few counts were recorded for the clone carrying this T cell receptor (beta chain). The antigen is unknown. Primers: 60 Vbeta forward and 13 Jbeta reverse. Libraries were prepared by immunoSEQ multiplex PCR; TCRdb keeps only in-frame clonotypes and omits some of them. This sample carries approximately 160,000 clones, approximately 77% of them seen once, and the ten largest clones take about 1.3%. V shed 4 bases, J shed 7 bases, and the junction held 4 bases outside the gene matches. The CDR3 is 15 residues long. The germline V gene encodes CDR1 LGHNA and CDR2 YSLEER. These data originate in a study of cytomegalovirus exposure and HLA in healthy donors. The study, taken as a whole, reports: A few chains linked to CMV were shown in vitro to be specific for CMV antigens.

Despite likely unrecorded immune exposures, the donors were nominally healthy at the time of sampling. The chain links TRBV4-3 to TRBJ2-1, with 13 bases that match TRBD2. The source is a man between 18 and 35 years old in good health and CMV-seronegative. Sequenced sample: PBMCs. CDR3 loop: CASSLGTSGTNEQFF. CDR3 nucleotides: TGCGCCAGCAGCCTCGGGACTAGCGGGACGAATGAGCAGTTCTTC.